This passage covers 25 T cell receptor beta chains from one sample sequenced in a study of tumor-infiltrating lymphocytes in primary liver carcinoma. RNA and DNA were co-extracted from roughly 20-30 mg of unsorted bulk tissue. TCR beta cDNA was reverse-transcribed from about 500 ng of total RNA. The reaction used a constant-region primer and ProtoScript II reverse transcriptase. Libraries of TCR beta came from three nested multiplex PCR rounds with slightly modified ARM-PCR. Investigators reported that the first two PCR rounds, at approximately 11 cycles each, used TRBV1-TRBV30 forward primers with a C-beta reverse primer. Via MiXCR, TCRdb re-called the multiplex PCR reads, giving one row per CDR3 protein. This table has 90,000 to 100,000 distinct CDR3 sequences, 55% to 75% appearing once. The sequenced sample consisted of liver tumor tissue from sampling region 5. Indicated subset: tumor region T5, tumor centre. These TCRs come from a woman aged 60 to 75 with primary liver carcinoma and hepatitis B virus infection.

As regards this clonotype: With a much larger clone just one base away, this may be a read error. V is TRBV5-1 and J is TRBJ2-5, with D perhaps assigned TRBD1 or TRBD2 (5 bases each). The length of the CDR3 is 16 residues. Germline V gene sequence: CDR1 SGHRS, CDR2 YFSETQ. V was clipped by 4 bases and J by 5 bases, with 21 bases between them. CDR3 DNA sequence: TGCGCCAGCAGCCGCCTCAGGGACCAAGGCCGGGAGACCCAGTACTTC. Protein product: CASSRLRDQGRETQYF.

This clonotype has a handful of counts. J is TRBJ1-3 and V is TRBV30; perhaps TRBD1 as D (6 bases). Per germline, CDR1 GTSNPN and CDR2 SVGIG (reference sequence). The CDR3 contains 16 residues. V lost 2 bases to trimming and J lost 2 bases, with 16 bases between them. The CDR3 region has the DNA TGTGCCTGGAGTAAGGGACACCGAACTGCTGGAAACACCATATATTTT. The encoded protein is CAWSKGHRTAGNTIYF.

This clonotype occurred a few times. V is TRBV28 and J is TRBJ2-3, with a weak D call TRBD1 (6 bases). This CDR3 contains 14 residues. V dropped 6 bases and J dropped 2 bases, with 12 bases sitting between them. CDR1 MDHEN and CDR2 SYDVKM come from the germline V gene. In DNA form, the CDR3 reads TGTGCCAGCAGCCCCGACAGGTACACAGATACGCAGTATTTT. It codes for CASSPDRYTDTQYF.

As for this clonotype: The junction shows a germline mismatch at one end, possibly a read error. CDR3 amino acids: CASSSLRGVTGEMFF. The CDR3 bases are TGTGCCAGCAGTTCCTTGCGGGGGGTTACCGGGGAGATGTTTTTT. This rearrangement joins TRBV6-5 to TRBJ2-2, with 8 nucleotides matching TRBD2. Germline CDR1 MNHEY, CDR2 SVGAGI. There are 15 residues in the CDR3.

This clonotype was counted a single time. This rearrangement joins TRBV11-1 to TRBJ1-1; D uncertain. V lost 5 bases and J lost 1, with 14 bases in between. Germline values: CDR1 SGHAT, CDR2 FQDESV (reference sequence). CDR3 length: 15 amino acids. CDR3 sequence (DNA): TGTGCCAGCAGCCGCTCGGTCCAACCGAACACTGAAGCTTTCTTT. This translates into CASSRSVQPNTEAFF.

This clonotype was observed a handful of times. A read error may produce the germline difference seen at one junction end. The CDR3 is CASSMDRGADTQYF. In DNA form, the CDR3 reads TGTGCTAGCAGCATGGACAGGGGAGCAGATACGCAGTATTTT. The V call is TRBV7-7, the J call TRBJ2-3; 9 bases are a match to TRBD1. The CDR3 has 14 residues. Germline V gene sequence: CDR1 SSHAT, CDR2 FNYEAQ (reference sequence). The variable domain in full, with the rest retrieved from reference TRBV7-7 and TRBJ2-3, is GAGVSQSPRYKVTKRGQDVTLRCDPISSHATLYWYQQALGQGPEFLTYFNYEAQPDKSGLPSDRFSAERPEGSISTLTIQRTEQRDSAMYRCASSMDRGADTQYFGPGTRLTVL.

Notes on this clonotype: This may be a read error: a much more frequent sequence differs by one nucleotide. This CDR3 is missing its conserved last phenylalanine or tryptophan, likely due to a read error. This chain joins TRBV28 and TRBJ2-7, with a possible D match to TRBD1 (7 bases). The V gene's germline CDR1 is MDHEN and CDR2 SYDVKM. The CDR3 sequence is 16 residues long. Trimming pared 2 bases from V and 3 bases from J, leaving 17 bases between. As DNA, the CDR3 is TGTGCCAGCAGTTTAGGGGGGACAGCAGGGATCTACGAGCAGTACTTA. This gives the protein CASSLGGTAGIYEQYL.

This clonotype has at least ten counts. This chain joins TRBV30 and TRBJ2-3; no clear D gene. Trimming took 5 bases from V and 1 from J, leaving 7 bases between them. CDR1 is GTSNPN and CDR2 is SVGIG in the germline V gene (reference sequence). The CDR3 is made up of 12 amino acids. The CDR3 coding sequence is TGTGCCTGGGCCCCCGGCACAGATACGCAGTATTTT. This codes for CAWAPGTDTQYF.

In the case of this clonotype: Germline is not matched at one junction end, which may reflect a read error. This chain connects TRBV29-1 to TRBJ2-7; possibly TRBD2 for D (6 bases). CDR1 SQVTM and CDR2 ANQGSEA come from the germline V gene. This CDR3 is 13 amino acids long. The CDR3 bases are TGCAGCGTTACGCGGAACTCAGCGGGCGAGCATTACTTC. The encoded protein is CSVTRNSAGEHYF.

Concerning this clonotype itself: This may be a read error, as it is one base from a much larger clone. In DNA form, the CDR3 reads TGTGCCAGCGGCCAAGTTTTGGAGACCCAGTACTTC. This gives the protein CASGQVLETQYF. This chain connects TRBV14 to TRBJ2-5, with D uncertain. The CDR3 contains 12 residues. The germline V gene has CDR1 SGHDN and CDR2 FVKESK.

The chain uses TRBV19 and TRBJ1-6; TRBD1 aligns across 9 bases. The germline CDR1 and CDR2 sequences are LNHDA and SQIVND (reference sequence). After removal of 6 bases from V and 5 bases from J, the junction contained 5 bases not matched to a gene. This CDR3 has 15 amino acids. CDR3 DNA sequence: TGTGCCAGTAGGTGGCGGGACAGGGATAATTCACCCCTCCACTTT. It translates to CASRWRDRDNSPLHF. The complete variable domain, with remaining parts taken from reference TRBV19 and TRBJ1-6, reads DGGITQSPKYLFRKEGQNVTLSCEQNLNHDAMYWYRQDPGQGLRLIYYSQIVNDFQKGDIAEGYSVSREKKESFPLTVTSAQKNPTAFYLCASRWRDRDNSPLHFGNGTRLTVT.

To note about this clonotype: The junction differs from germline at one of its ends, possibly a read error. The J gene is TRBJ2-7, the V gene TRBV4-2, with D perhaps matching TRBD2 (6 bases). Per germline, CDR1 LGHNA and CDR2 YNFKEQ. The CDR3 is made up of 15 amino acids. The CDR3 reads CAGSQDPTGGYEQYF. The CDR3, as DNA: TGTGCCGGCAGCCAAGATCCGACCGGGGGCTACGAGCAGTACTTC.

Concerning this clonotype itself: This sequence may be a read error, since a much larger clone differs from it by one base. The chain uses TRBV29-1 and TRBJ2-3; 10 bases are shared with TRBD1. The germline CDR1 and CDR2 sequences are SQVTM and ANQGSEA. The CDR3 spans 16 residues. CDR3 region: CNVFGLRDRGTDTQYF. In DNA, the CDR3 is TGCAACGTTTTCGGCCTCCGGGACAGGGGTACAGATACGCAGTATTTT.

This clonotype was detected ten times or more. V is TRBV6-2 or TRBV6-3 and J is TRBJ2-5; 8 bases are a match to TRBD2. Germline trimming cut 6 bases from V and 2 bases from J; bases unmatched to any gene: 8. The CDR3 sequence is 15 residues long. The V gene's germline CDR1 is MNHEY and CDR2 SVGEGT. The CDR3 nucleotides read TGTGCCAGCAGAATCCCCATAGCGGGGCAAGAGACCCAGTACTTC. It encodes CASRIPIAGQETQYF.

Comments on this clonotype: An end of the junction does not agree with germline; a read error may underlie this. V and J are TRBV11-2 and TRBJ2-1; the match to TRBD2 covers 8 bases. The CDR3 covers 17 residues. CDR1 is SGHAT, CDR2 FQNNGV, per germline. CDR3 coding DNA: TGTGCCAGCGGCAGGAGACTATCGGGAGGGCCGGGGGATGACCAGTTCTTC. Translation: CASGRRLSGGPGDDQFF.

This chain uses TRBV6-5 with TRBJ2-1; 12 nucleotides match TRBD2. Germline values: CDR1 MNHEY, CDR2 SVGAGI. V lost 8 bases and J lost 13; bases outside the gene matches: 15. The CDR3 has 15 residues. CDR3 nucleotides: TGTGCCAGCGGTTCCAGGGCTAGCGGGAGGGGTGACCAGTTCTTC. Translation: CASGSRASGRGDQFF.

The rearrangement uses TRBV18 and TRBJ1-5, with D maybe TRBD1 (6 bases). The length of the CDR3 is 14 residues. V dropped 4 bases and J dropped 7 bases, with 14 bases sitting between them. Germline assignment: CDR1 KGHSH and CDR2 LQKENI. The DNA of the CDR3 is TGTGCCAGCTCACTACAGGGTGGGGAGCAGCCCCAGCATTTT. Its protein is CASSLQGGEQPQHF.

As to this clonotype: At one of its ends the junction is not consistent with the germline gene, which may arise from a read error. The chain carries TRBV11-2 and TRBJ2-7; TRBD2 matches at 7 bases. This CDR3 comprises 18 residues. In germline, CDR1 is SGHAT, CDR2 FQNNGV. In DNA, the CDR3 is TGTGCCAGCATCTTAGATTGGGTCAGTTTAGCGGGTCCCTACGAACAGTACTTC. Amino acid sequence: CASILDWVSLAGPYEQYF.

In the case of this clonotype: A read error may explain this, as a much larger clone is one base away. V gene TRBV5-6 combines with J gene TRBJ2-3; D is undetermined. The length of the CDR3 is 13 residues. CDR1 and CDR2 from the germline V gene are SGHDT and YYEEEE. The V and J ends lost 4 bases and 4 bases respectively, with 10 bases between them. The CDR3: CASSASGADTQYF. CDR3 sequence (DNA): TGTGCCAGCAGCGCCTCAGGAGCAGATACGCAGTATTTT.

The count of this clonotype is one. One base away lies a much larger clone, so this may be a sequencing read error. The chain links TRBV4-1 to TRBJ2-7, with 7 bases matching TRBD1. This CDR3 is 15 amino acids long. Germline loops: CDR1 MGHRA, CDR2 YSYEKL. The CDR3 DNA is TGCGCCAGCAGCCAAACCATGGGACAGACCTACGAGAAGTACTTC. This sequence encodes CASSQTMGQTYEKYF.

On this clonotype: One base away lies a much larger clone, so this may be a sequencing read error. This sequence joins TRBV5-1 and TRBJ1-1; D is uncertain. The CDR3 spans 15 residues. The germline CDR1 and CDR2 sequences are SGHRS and YFSETQ. CDR3 coding DNA: TGCGCCAACAGCTTGGATGGGGTGACTAACACTGAAGCTTTCTTT. Amino acids: CANSLDGVTNTEAFF.

As regards this clonotype: Because it lacks the conserved phenylalanine or tryptophan at the end, this CDR3 is likely a read error. The limits of the CDR3 on the DNA are not certain, so only TCRdb's listed CDR3 is given. CDR3 amino acids: CASSLGLSTDTQYL. V and J are TRBV11-2 and TRBJ2-3. A total of 14 residues make up the CDR3, ends included. Germline V gene sequence: CDR1 SGHAT, CDR2 FQNNGV.

A word on this clonotype: The junction and the germline gene differ at one end; a read error may be behind it. The chain couples TRBV29-1 to TRBJ2-1; 9 bases are shared with TRBD2. From germline, CDR1 is SQVTM and CDR2 ANQGSEA. CDR3 length: 14 amino acids. In nucleotides, the CDR3 is TGCAGCGTCGTCGGGACTAGCAGGAGAAATGAACAGTTCTTC. Residues: CSVVGTSRRNEQFF.

On this clonotype itself: The CDR3 end shows no conserved phenylalanine or tryptophan, and so a read error is likely. The V call is TRBV29-1, the J call TRBJ2-5; TRBD1 or TRBD2 may be the D gene (6 bases each). This CDR3 is built from 15 residues. The germline gives CDR1 SQVTM, CDR2 ANQGSEA. Written as DNA, the CDR3 is TGCAACGTTGAAGGGGGGACGGGGGAACAAGAGACCCAGTACTCC. Amino acid sequence: CNVEGGTGEQETQYS.

This clonotype was recorded at least ten times. The chain has TRBV6-4 and TRBJ2-1; possible D gene TRBD2, 6 bases. Germline CDR1 MRHNA, CDR2 SNTAGT. The CDR3 length is 15 residues. V was clipped by 2 bases and J by 8 bases, with 16 bases between them. The CDR3 DNA follows: TGTGCCAGCAGTGACCTTACTAGCAGCGTAGATGAGCAGTTCTTC. Protein: CASSDLTSSVDEQFF.